A selection of T cell receptor beta chains follows, all from one sample in a study of T-cell memory formation after mild COVID-19. One entry per CDR3 protein results from TCRdb running MiXCR on the 5' RACE reads. Among approximately 260,000 distinct CDR3 sequences, about a sixth were seen once, and the ten largest hold about 3.5%. The sequenced material came from PBMCs or a T cell subset sorted from them (not recorded which). All receptors derive from a man younger than 35 who had mild COVID-19 (a few samples of this study predate the infection). Cell type and time point are not known. CDR3s include the opening cysteine and the closing phenylalanine or tryptophan. D genes are given only for firm matches. Expanded clones get a size class; other rows say once, few or many, or leave the size out.

TRBJ1-2,TRBV6-5,few,TRBD1,CASSRTGSHYGYTF,TGTGCCAGCAGCCGGACAGGGTCTCACTATGGCTACACCTTC
TRBJ1-1,TRBV19,NA,TRBD1,CASTRYRGNTEAFF,TGTGCCAGTACCCGTTACAGGGGGAACACTGAAGCTTTCTTT
TRBJ2-7,TRBV5-4,few,NA,CASRGESGEQYF,TGTGCCAGCAGGGGGGAATCCGGCGAGCAGTACTTC
TRBJ2-3,TRBV5-1,few,TRBD2,CASSQRLAGGAVGAQYF,TGCGCCAGCAGCCAAAGACTAGCGGGGGGGGCCGTAGGTGCGCAGTATTTT
TRBJ1-4,TRBV6-5,NA,NA,CATTWNEKLFF,TGTGCCACCACCTGGAATGAAAAACTGTTTTTT
TRBJ2-2,TRBV9,few,NA,CASSVAGHDTGELFF,TGTGCCAGCAGCGTAGCGGGACATGACACCGGGGAGCTGTTTTTT
TRBJ1-4,TRBV5-6,few,NA,CASSYPAATNEKLFF,TGTGCCAGTTCTTATCCCGCGGCAACTAATGAAAAACTGTTTTTT
TRBJ1-3,TRBV6-2/TRBV6-3,few,TRBD1,CASGPMGQGGKDTIYF,TGTGCCAGCGGCCCAATGGGACAGGGAGGAAAGGACACCATATATTTT
TRBJ2-3,TRBV7-9,many,NA,CASSPSRASNTDTQYF,TGTGCCAGCAGCCCCTCTCGGGCTAGCAACACAGATACGCAGTATTTT
TRBJ2-7,TRBV5-5,NA,TRBD2,CASSLSGTSGGTAYEQYF,TGTGCCAGCAGCTTATCCGGGACTAGCGGGGGGACCGCCTACGAGCAGTACTTC
TRBJ1-4,TRBV7-9,NA,NA,CASSLSPGAYNEKLFF,TGTGCCAGCAGCTTGTCCCCCGGGGCCTATAATGAAAAACTGTTTTTT
TRBJ1-4,TRBV27,few,NA,CASSPREGEKLFF,TGTGCCAGCAGTCCAAGAGAGGGGGAAAAACTGTTTTTT
TRBJ2-1,TRBV6-6,NA,TRBD2,CASSTGTRQFF,TGTGCCAGCAGTACTGGGACTAGACAGTTCTTC
TRBJ2-7,TRBV6-5,NA,NA,CASSQRASQYEQYF,TGTGCCAGCAGTCAGCGGGCATCCCAATACGAGCAGTACTTC
TRBJ2-3,TRBV7-2,NA,NA,CASSFRPYGKDTQYF,TGTGCCAGCAGCTTTAGACCCTACGGCAAGGATACGCAGTATTTT
TRBJ1-5,TRBV5-6,NA,TRBD1,CASSQGQGRTQPQHF,TGTGCCAGCAGCCAGGGACAGGGAAGAACTCAGCCCCAGCATTTT
TRBJ1-2,TRBV28,NA,NA,CASSRQWGGNYGYTF,TGTGCCAGCAGCCGGCAGTGGGGGGGTAACTATGGCTACACCTTC
TRBJ2-7,TRBV5-1,few,NA,CASSLGMGISYEQYF,TGCGCCAGCAGCCTCGGAATGGGGATCTCCTACGAGCAGTACTTC
TRBJ2-3,TRBV7-9,NA,NA,CASSRRGEITSTDTQYF,TGTGCCAGCAGCCGTCGCGGCGAGATTACTAGCACAGATACGCAGTATTTT
TRBJ1-1,TRBV6-5,NA,NA,CASSPSLGGLTEAFF,TGTGCCAGCAGTCCCTCCCTCGGGGGCCTTACTGAAGCTTTCTTT
TRBJ1-5,TRBV7-9,NA,NA,CASSAGDQPQHF,TGTGCCAGCAGCGCGGGCGATCAGCCCCAGCATTTT
TRBJ2-3,TRBV7-9,NA,TRBD2,CASSISGGTDTQYF,TGTGCCAGCAGCATTAGCGGGGGCACAGATACGCAGTATTTT
TRBJ2-7,TRBV20-1,NA,NA,CSARRQGVYYEQYF,TGCAGTGCTAGACGACAAGGGGTTTACTACGAGCAGTACTTC
TRBJ2-1,TRBV11-3,NA,NA,CASSFSGAGYNEQFF,TGTGCCAGCAGCTTTTCAGGGGCCGGCTACAATGAGCAGTTCTTC
TRBJ2-3,TRBV5-1,few,TRBD2,CASSRSGGVSTDTQYF,TGCGCCAGCAGCAGGAGCGGGGGCGTTAGCACAGATACGCAGTATTTT
TRBJ2-5,TRBV5-1,NA,NA,CASSAQGAPGETQYF,TGCGCCAGCAGCGCCCAGGGAGCCCCGGGGGAGACCCAGTACTTC
TRBJ1-3,TRBV18,NA,NA,CASSRSPDGNTIYF,TGTGCCAGCTCACGATCGCCAGACGGAAACACCATATATTTT
TRBJ1-2,TRBV25-1,few,TRBD1,CASSENSPIPPRGLSGYTF,TGTGCCAGCAGTGAAAATTCCCCCATCCCCCCCAGGGGGCTGAGTGGCTACACCTTC
TRBJ1-2,TRBV19,few,NA,CASSMNIRNPYGYTF,TGTGCCAGTAGTATGAATATCCGGAATCCCTATGGCTACACCTTC
TRBJ2-7,TRBV30,many,TRBD1,CAWSAGQGAIGSYEQYF,TGTGCCTGGAGTGCCGGACAGGGGGCGATAGGATCCTACGAGCAGTACTTC
TRBJ1-4,TRBV6-6,few,NA,CASREQGSNEKLFF,TGTGCCAGCAGGGAACAGGGTTCTAATGAAAAACTGTTTTTT
TRBJ1-1,TRBV28,many,NA,CASSLGPGGTEAFF,TGTGCCAGCAGTCTAGGGCCGGGGGGCACTGAAGCTTTCTTT
TRBJ2-3,TRBV5-1,NA,TRBD2,CASSRGLAGEPDTQYF,TGCGCCAGCAGCAGAGGACTAGCGGGGGAGCCAGATACGCAGTATTTT
TRBJ1-1,TRBV12-3/TRBV12-4,few,TRBD1,CASSLRVPTGGVSNTEAFF,TGTGCCAGCAGCCTCAGGGTCCCTACAGGGGGCGTTTCTAACACTGAAGCTTTCTTT
TRBJ2-7,TRBV5-1,few,NA,CASSVQGNWAYEQYF,TGCGCCAGCAGCGTGCAGGGCAATTGGGCCTACGAGCAGTACTTC
TRBJ1-1,TRBV5-1,NA,NA,CASSWAESTEAFF,TGCGCCAGCAGCTGGGCGGAGTCCACTGAAGCTTTCTTT
TRBJ2-3,TRBV7-9,few,TRBD1,CASSLQGASTDTQYF,TGTGCCAGCAGCTTGCAGGGGGCCAGCACAGATACGCAGTATTTT
TRBJ1-4,TRBV20-1,NA,TRBD1,CSAHPLQGDEKLFF,TGCAGCGCTCACCCCCTGCAGGGGGATGAAAAACTGTTTTTT
TRBJ2-1,TRBV20-1,few,TRBD2,CSASTTTSGGNGDEQFF,TGCAGTGCTAGTACTACAACTAGCGGGGGAAACGGGGATGAGCAGTTCTTC
TRBJ2-1,TRBV29-1,many,NA,CSVEDRYIHEQFF,TGCAGCGTTGAAGATCGATACATCCATGAGCAGTTCTTC
TRBJ2-6,TRBV5-5,NA,NA,CASSHARLAEANVLTF,TGTGCCAGCAGCCATGCCCGACTGGCAGAGGCCAACGTCCTGACTTTC
TRBJ1-6,TRBV4-3,NA,TRBD1,CASSQEGTGQRNSPLHF,TGCGCCAGCAGCCAAGAAGGGACAGGCCAGAGGAATTCACCCCTCCACTTT
TRBJ1-4,TRBV20-1,NA,TRBD1,CSARDRGNEKLFF,TGCAGTGCTAGGGACAGGGGGAATGAAAAACTGTTTTTT
TRBJ2-3,TRBV27,NA,NA,CASSLLGPDTQYF,TGTGCCAGCAGTTTACTCGGGCCCGATACGCAGTATTTT
TRBJ2-7,TRBV5-1,many,NA,CASSFVTATGQQYF,TGCGCCAGCAGTTTCGTCACAGCGACGGGGCAGCAGTACTTC
TRBJ1-4,TRBV4-2,few,NA,CASSQDGNWQGEKLFF,TGTGCCAGCAGCCAAGATGGGAACTGGCAGGGAGAAAAACTGTTTTTT
TRBJ2-7,TRBV5-4,NA,NA,CASSLDRNEQYF,TGTGCCAGCAGCTTGGACAGGAACGAGCAGTACTTC
TRBJ1-6,TRBV2,NA,TRBD1,CASTEGDRVSYSPLHF,TGTGCCAGCACCGAGGGGGACAGGGTGTCTTATTCACCCCTCCACTTT
TRBJ1-1,TRBV20-1,NA,NA,CSARSGQNTEAFF,TGCAGTGCTAGATCAGGGCAGAACACTGAAGCTTTCTTT
TRBJ1-2,TRBV6-6,few,TRBD1,CASSAPGQGANYGYTF,TGTGCCAGCAGTGCGCCGGGACAGGGGGCGAACTATGGCTACACCTTC
TRBJ2-1,TRBV7-3,many,NA,CASSRDSSSYNEQFF,TGTGCCAGCAGCCGGGACTCCAGCTCCTACAATGAGCAGTTCTTC
TRBJ2-1,TRBV14,NA,NA,CASSLPSAYNEQFF,TGTGCCAGCAGCCTCCCCAGCGCCTACAATGAGCAGTTCTTC
TRBJ1-1,TRBV7-3,NA,NA,CASSPTRGSTEAFF,TGTGCCAGCAGCCCGACCCGCGGGAGCACTGAAGCTTTCTTT
TRBJ2-4,TRBV5-1,NA,NA,CASSLEKVDIQYF,TGCGCCAGCAGCTTGGAAAAGGTAGACATTCAGTACTTC
TRBJ2-3,TRBV7-2,many,NA,CASAKGPGTDTQYF,TGTGCCAGCGCTAAGGGTCCAGGGACAGATACGCAGTATTTT
TRBJ2-7,TRBV2,NA,TRBD1,CASSTPSGQGNEQYF,TGTGCCAGCAGCACCCCTTCTGGACAGGGAAACGAGCAGTACTTC
TRBJ2-6,TRBV9,NA,NA,CASSSGQRANVLTF,TGTGCCAGCAGCTCTGGACAACGGGCCAACGTCCTGACTTTC
TRBJ1-4,TRBV20-1,many,NA,CSARDGAGASREKLFF,TGCAGTGCTAGAGATGGAGCCGGGGCATCGCGTGAAAAACTGTTTTTT
TRBJ2-5,TRBV2,NA,NA,CASSQRVWETQYF,TGTGCCAGCAGCCAGAGGGTTTGGGAGACCCAGTACTTC
TRBJ2-3,TRBV5-1,medium-sized,NA,CASSPDRTDTQYF,TGCGCCAGCAGCCCCGACCGCACAGATACGCAGTATTTT